The entry that follows covers one T cell receptor (beta chain) sequence. The sample originates from a study of blood T cells in healthy people across ages. For the second PCR, which ran for about 7 to 11 cycles, a sample-barcoded 5' primer and a J-beta primer mix were used. Every sample returned 3 million or more CDR3-containing paired-end reads. TCRdb re-analysed the 5' RACE reads in MiXCR, keeping a single row per CDR3 protein. The sample gives over 1,200,000 distinct CDR3 sequences, around 55% of which show up once; 5% to 7% is in the top ten. Donation came from healthy Caucasian individuals in Russia who were aged 6 to 90. The TCR sequence derives from a young man in good health. The sequenced sample consisted of blood.

CDR3 sequence: CASSQAAGGGYEQYF. In DNA form, the CDR3 reads TGCGCCAGCAGCCAAGCTGCGGGGGGCGGGTACGAGCAGTACTTC. The rearrangement links TRBV4-1 to TRBJ2-7; the match to TRBD2 covers 8 bases. Germline-derived CDR1 and CDR2 are MGHRA and YSYEKL. The V segment lost 1 base and the J segment 4 bases; nucleotides outside the gene matches: 6. The CDR3 extends over 15 amino acids.